This TCR beta chain was recovered during a study of blood T cell repertoires in COVID-19. Looking at the study overall: Sites in the United States, Italy and Spain provided acute and convalescent COVID-19 samples. Nucleic acid was either cDNA or gDNA, and it came from T cells, B-cell-depleted T cells, or PBMCs.

This clone has a single count. Data came from immunoSEQ multiplex PCR; TCRdb stores just in-frame clones and leaves some out. The table has a few hundred thousand clones, 75% to 90% seen once. This CDR3 is built from 17 residues. Germline V gene lookup returns CDR1 MGHRA and CDR2 YSYEKL. V dropped 0 bases and J dropped 2; count of bases not matched to a gene: 9. The sample comprised peripheral blood. The TCR sequence derives from a woman aged 40 to 50 who had recovered from COVID-19. The chain joins TRBV4-1 to TRBJ2-7; TRBD2 aligns across 8 bases. CDR3 sequence reads: CASSQDHRGGLPYEQYF. Written as DNA, the CDR3 is TGCGCCAGCAGCCAAGACCATCGGGGGGGTTTACCCTACGAGCAGTACTTC.